A single sample is the source of the 29 T cell receptor beta chains below, sequenced in a study of blood T cell repertoires in COVID-19. Clones were read by immunoSEQ multiplex PCR, and TCRdb kept only the in-frame ones, dropping some. The data show some 120,000 clones, with around four fifths seen just once and around 6% held by the top ten. The sample comprised peripheral blood. The receptors come from a man of 80 years or more with COVID-19, enrolled during active disease.

The rearrangement uses TRBV27 and TRBJ2-7; TRBD1 aligns across 11 bases. From germline, CDR1 is MNHEY and CDR2 SMNVEV (reference sequence). The J segment lost 0 bases and the V segment lost 3 bases, leaving 1 base of the junction unmatched. The CDR3 has 15 residues. In DNA form, the CDR3 reads TGTGCCAGCAGTTTTGGGACAGGGGGCTCCTACGAGCAGTACTTC. Translation: CASSFGTGGSYEQYF.

The chain combines TRBV27 with TRBJ1-1; D not resolved. V shed 0 bases and J shed 3 bases, with 8 bases lying between them. Germline-derived CDR1 and CDR2 are MNHEY and SMNVEV (reference sequence). This CDR3 is built from 14 residues. CDR3 in DNA: TGTGCCAGCAGTTTATCAACAATGGACACTGAAGCTTTCTTT. Translating gives CASSLSTMDTEAFF.

This chain connects TRBV7-6 to TRBJ2-2; 12 bases agree with TRBD2. CDR3 length equals 19 residues. After removal of 4 bases from V and 1 base from J, the junction contained 10 bases not matched to a gene. CDR1 SGHVS and CDR2 FNYEAQ come from the germline V gene. The CDR3 DNA reads as TGTGCCAGCAGCTCGGGACTAGCGGGCCGGGCCGTGAACACCGGGGAGCTGTTTTTT. Its translation: CASSSGLAGRAVNTGELFF.

V and J are TRBV24-1 and TRBJ2-1, with 10 bases that match TRBD2. Per the germline V gene, CDR1 is KGHDR and CDR2 is SFDVKD. The CDR3 length is 15 residues. Germline trimming cut 0 bases from V and 9 bases from J; bases unmatched to any gene: 4. This chain's CDR3 is CATSDLGLAGVEQFF. The DNA of the CDR3 is TGTGCCACCAGTGATTTGGGGCTAGCGGGAGTTGAGCAGTTCTTC.

The chain carries TRBV6-1 and TRBJ1-6, with D possibly being TRBD1 (5 bases). Germline CDR1 MNHNS, CDR2 SASEGT. The CDR3 is made up of 15 amino acids. V lost 2 bases, J lost 4 bases, and 9 bases lay in between. This CDR3 is CASSEFDSYNSPLHF. CDR3 in DNA: TGTGCCAGCAGTGAATTTGACAGTTATAATTCACCCCTCCACTTT.

This clone has only one observation. The rearrangement joins TRBV27 to TRBJ2-7; TRBD1 might be the D (6 bases). The CDR3 sequence is 14 residues long. Germline CDR1 and CDR2: MNHEY and SMNVEV (reference sequence). The V and J ends lost 8 bases and 3 bases respectively, with 17 bases between them. CDR3 amino acids: CASQIYRDRYEQYF. The CDR3 DNA reads as TGTGCCAGCCAAATCTACAGGGATCGCTACGAGCAGTACTTC.

This sequence joins TRBV7-8 and TRBJ2-3, with TRBD1 identical over 9 bases. V lost 5 bases, J lost 2 bases, and 11 bases stayed unmatched. This CDR3 comprises 17 residues. Germline V gene sequence: CDR1 SGHVS, CDR2 FQNEAQ. The CDR3 DNA sequence: TGTGCCAGCAGCACCCTATCCGGGACAGGGCACACAGATACGCAGTATTTT. It encodes CASSTLSGTGHTDTQYF.

The J gene is TRBJ1-3, the V gene TRBV11-1; weak D call: TRBD1 (6 bases). The V and J ends lost 3 bases and 2 bases respectively, with 11 bases between them. From germline, CDR1 is SGHAT and CDR2 FQDESV (reference sequence). This CDR3 has 15 residues. The CDR3 protein is CASSLAGAAGNTIYF. The DNA of the CDR3 is TGTGCCAGCAGCTTGGCGGGGGCTGCTGGAAACACCATATATTTT.

This clone occurred a few times. The chain recombines TRBV7-3 with TRBJ2-1, with 9 bases fitting TRBD2. V shed 4 bases and J 8 bases; nucleotides not matched to a gene: 18. The germline gives CDR1 SGHTA, CDR2 FQGTGA. CDR3 length: 18 amino acids. The CDR3 reads CASSSTLKGSGRKDEQFF. The CDR3 nucleotides are TGTGCCAGCAGCTCCACCCTAAAGGGTAGCGGGAGAAAGGATGAGCAGTTCTTC.

This chain uses TRBV30 with TRBJ1-2; TRBD1 matches at 7 bases. The V and J ends lost 5 bases and 8 bases, in that order; junction bases with no gene match: 14. CDR1 and CDR2 (germline): GTSNPN, SVGIG (reference sequence). The CDR3 is made up of 14 amino acids. CDR3 in DNA: TGTGCCTGGGAAAGGGACAGCCTGAGGGAAGGCTACACCTTC. Its protein is CAWERDSLREGYTF.

V usage is TRBV6-5 and J usage is TRBJ1-1; D is possibly TRBD1 (5 bases). V gave up 2 bases and J gave up 4 bases, with 14 bases separating them. Germline-derived CDR1 and CDR2 are MNHEY and SVGAGI. The CDR3 has 15 residues. Written as DNA, the CDR3 is TGTGCCAGCAGTTACCGGGGGGGTAGCGGCACTGAAGCTTTCTTT. It is translated as CASSYRGGSGTEAFF.

In nucleotides, the CDR3 is TGTGCCAGCAGTCCAGGACAGGGACGGTACTATGGCTACACCTTC. This translates into CASSPGQGRYYGYTF. This rearrangement joins TRBV27 to TRBJ1-2; 8 bases match TRBD1. J lost 3 bases, V lost 5 bases, and 8 bases had no gene match. Germline CDR1 is MNHEY and CDR2 is SMNVEV (reference sequence). The CDR3 has 15 amino acids.

On this clone: Other DNA sequences in the same sample also yield this CDR3. This chain links TRBV5-4 with TRBJ2-7; TRBD1 agrees at 10 bases. J gave up 5 bases and V 3 bases, and 2 bases lay outside the gene matches. The CDR3 spans 13 residues. Germline V CDR1 and CDR2: SGHNT, YYREEE (reference sequence). CDR3 loop: CASSWDRGHEQYF. The DNA of the CDR3 is TGTGCCAGCAGCTGGGACAGGGGACACGAGCAGTACTTC.

This chain joins TRBV6-5 and TRBJ1-5; D not certain. Germline V lookup: CDR1 MNHEY, CDR2 SVGAGI. CDR3 length: 15 residues. V lost 3 bases, J lost 0 bases, and 9 bases lay in between. The CDR3, as DNA: TGTGCCAGCAGTTATACTTACCTTAGCAATCAGCCCCAGCATTTT. Amino acids: CASSYTYLSNQPQHF.

The rearrangement joins TRBV6-6 to TRBJ1-4, with 7 nucleotides matching TRBD1. This CDR3 contains 14 residues. CDR1 MNHNY and CDR2 SVGAGI come from the germline V gene (reference sequence). V shed 5 bases and J 4 bases; nucleotides not matched to a gene: 4. DNA for the CDR3: TGTGCCAGCAGTCCGGGACAGCTTAATGAAAAACTGTTTTTT. It specifies CASSPGQLNEKLFF.

V gene TRBV7-3 combines with J gene TRBJ1-1; D remains unclear. There are 13 residues in the CDR3. Between the trimmed V and J ends, which lost 4 bases and 5 bases, there was a span of 11 bases. The germline V gene has CDR1 SGHTA and CDR2 FQGTGA. The CDR3 sequence: CASSWKEGTEAFF. CDR3 DNA: TGTGCCAGCAGCTGGAAGGAGGGAACTGAAGCTTTCTTT.

The chain couples TRBV2 to TRBJ2-2, with 7 bases aligning to TRBD1. V was pared by 5 bases and J by 6 bases, with 0 bases of the junction left unmatched. The CDR3 has 12 residues. Germline values: CDR1 SNHLY, CDR2 FYNNEI. The CDR3 nucleotides read TGTGCCAGCAGTCAGGGGGCCGGGGAGCTGTTTTTT. Translated, it gives CASSQGAGELFF.

The rearrangement joins TRBV15 to TRBJ1-6; no reliable D call. This CDR3 region has 17 residues. The V and J ends lost 0 bases and 4 bases respectively, with 13 bases between them. Per the germline V gene, CDR1 is LNHNV and CDR2 is YYDKDF (reference sequence). The CDR3 is CATSRDRVAGYNSPLHF. CDR3 DNA: TGTGCCACCAGCAGAGATCGGGTAGCGGGATATAATTCACCCCTCCACTTT.

The chain uses TRBV7-3 and TRBJ2-1; 10 bases fit TRBD2. This CDR3 is 18 amino acids long. The V and J ends lost 1 base and 8 bases, in that order; junction bases with no gene match: 14. Germline V gene lookup returns CDR1 SGHTA and CDR2 FQGTGA. The CDR3 nucleotides are TGTGCCAGCAGCTTAAAGGGGTTAGCGGGAGGCGGTGTCGATGAGCAGTTCTTC. Protein: CASSLKGLAGGGVDEQFF.

J is TRBJ1-2 and V is TRBV12-5, with unresolved D. Trimming took off 3 bases at V and 3 bases at J, with 11 bases between the two ends. From germline, CDR1 is LGHNT and CDR2 FRNRAP. The CDR3 length is 14 residues. The CDR3 coding sequence is TGTGCTAGTGGTTTATGGGAGGTAGACTATGGCTACACCTTC. Its protein product is CASGLWEVDYGYTF.

The gene calls are TRBV14 and TRBJ2-7; weak D call: TRBD2 (6 bases). Per germline, CDR1 SGHDN and CDR2 FVKESK. V shed 0 bases and J shed 6 bases, with 12 bases lying between them. The CDR3 covers 14 residues. Written as DNA, the CDR3 is TGTGCCAGCAGCCAAGATTCGGGACTCCTCGAGCAGTACTTC. This encodes CASSQDSGLLEQYF.

Only a few counts were recorded for this clone. The genes are TRBV7-3 and TRBJ2-2; weak D call: TRBD1 (5 bases). The CDR3 is 14 residues long. Germline assignment: CDR1 SGHTA and CDR2 FQGTGA. Between the trimmed V and J ends, which lost 5 bases and 2 bases, there was a span of 9 bases. The CDR3: CASSPTGNTGELFF. The CDR3 bases are TGTGCCAGCAGCCCAACAGGAAACACCGGGGAGCTGTTTTTT.

This clone came up once. The genes are TRBV5-8 and TRBJ2-1; 11 nucleotides align to TRBD2. After removal of 4 bases from V and 2 bases from J, the junction contained 2 bases not matched to a gene. The germline V gene encodes CDR1 SGHTS and CDR2 YDEGEE. CDR3 length: 15 amino acids. The CDR3 DNA is TGTGCCAGCAGCCCGGGACTAGCGGCCTACAATGAGCAGTTCTTC. Its translation: CASSPGLAAYNEQFF. The whole variable domain, filled in from reference TRBV5-8 and TRBJ2-1, reads EAGVTQSPTHLIKTRGQQATLRCSPISGHTSVYWYQQALGLGLQFLLWYDEGEERNRGNFPPRFSGRQFPNYSSELNVNALELEDSALYLCASSPGLAAYNEQFFGPGTRLTVL.

The chain links TRBV18 to TRBJ1-1, with a weak D call TRBD1 (5 bases). The V end lost 3 bases, the J end lost 4 bases, and 15 bases lay between the germline ends. CDR1 is KGHSH and CDR2 is LQKENI in the germline V gene. CDR3 size: 15 residues. In DNA form, the CDR3 reads TGTGCCAGCTCACCGCCCTCCAGGGTGGGCACTGAAGCTTTCTTT. Translated, it gives CASSPPSRVGTEAFF.

Remarks on this clone: Compared with germline, one end of the junction differs, possibly owing to a read error. The rearrangement joins TRBV5-4 to TRBJ1-4, with D uncertain. The CDR3 sequence is 14 residues long. Looked up from germline, CDR1 is SGHNT and CDR2 is YYREEE (reference sequence). The DNA for the CDR3 is TGTACCAGCAGCTCCGGGACAACTAATGAAAAACTGTTTTTT. This translates into CTSSSGTTNEKLFF.

The rearrangement uses TRBV7-8 and TRBJ2-3, with 11 bases that match TRBD2. The ends lost 1 base at V and 3 bases at J; junction bases unmatched: 0. The CDR3 runs 15 residues. The germline V gene encodes CDR1 SGHVS and CDR2 FQNEAQ. The CDR3 region has the DNA TGTGCCAGCAGCTTAGGACTAGCGGGAACAGATACGCAGTATTTT. It specifies CASSLGLAGTDTQYF.

The V and J genes are TRBV3-1 (or the pseudogene TRBV3-2) and TRBJ1-1; D not certain. The CDR3 length is 15 residues. Germline CDR1 reads LGHDT; CDR2 reads YNNKEL (reference sequence). Trimming pared 3 bases from V and 4 bases from J, leaving 15 bases between. In DNA, the CDR3 is TGTGCCAGCAGCCATCCTTCCCTGGGAGTCACTGAAGCTTTCTTT. Encoded protein: CASSHPSLGVTEAFF.

This chain uses TRBV28 with TRBJ1-4; TRBD1 agrees at 8 bases. Looked up from germline, CDR1 is MDHEN and CDR2 is SYDVKM. The trim removed 7 bases at V and 13 bases at J, leaving 14 bases unmatched. CDR3 length: 14 amino acids. CDR3 amino acids: CASTGTGLWRGLFF. Here the CDR3 DNA reads TGTGCCAGCACCGGGACAGGCCTATGGCGGGGACTGTTTTTT.

The CDR3 DNA follows: TGCAGCGTTGAGGGGGGATCGACTAGCGGGAACACAGATACGCAGTATTTT. It yields the protein CSVEGGSTSGNTDTQYF. This rearrangement joins TRBV29-1 to TRBJ2-3; 11 nucleotides agree with TRBD2. Trimming removed 3 bases from V and 2 bases from J; junction bases left unmatched: 10. Germline V gene sequence: CDR1 SQVTM, CDR2 ANQGSEA. The CDR3 is 17 residues long.